A single sample is the source of the 14 T cell receptor beta chains below, sequenced in a study of T cell changes during pregnancy in multiple sclerosis (dated 2019 in TCRdb). The library came from the immunoSEQ multiplex PCR assay. TCRdb took this table from immuneACCESS and kept in-frame rearrangements with V and J called. Such tables lack part of the clones; where checked against another copy, unresolved V genes explain under half of the gap, and the rest is unexplained. Across this sample there are 70,000 to 95,000 clones, with approximately 94% seen only once. Less than 2.5% of the sample comes from the top ten. This material consisted of peripheral blood, taken in the third trimester of pregnancy. Source of these receptors: a female donor with multiple sclerosis, enrolled in a pregnancy study.

The chain employs TRBV18 and TRBJ1-2; 9 bases are shared with TRBD1. Germline CDR1 reads KGHSH; CDR2 reads LQKENI. J gave up 4 bases and V 3 bases, and 6 bases lay outside the gene matches. The CDR3 contains 15 residues. Written as DNA, the CDR3 is TGTGCCAGCTCACCCGGACAGGGGAGAGCCTATGGCTACACCTTC. Translating it yields CASSPGQGRAYGYTF.

V gene TRBV7-6 combines with J gene TRBJ2-1, with D perhaps matching TRBD2 (5 bases). The CDR3 length is 17 residues. Trimming left V 2 bases short and J 0 bases short, with 14 bases between. Germline values: CDR1 SGHVS, CDR2 FNYEAQ. The CDR3 DNA is TGTGCCAGCAGCTTAAATGCGCGGGCCCCCTCCTACAATGAGCAGTTCTTC. Protein: CASSLNARAPSYNEQFF.

This chain connects TRBV6-1 to TRBJ1-1; no definite D call. V lost 0 bases and J lost 4, with 21 bases in between. The germline gives CDR1 MNHNS, CDR2 SASEGT. The CDR3 consists of 18 residues. DNA of the CDR3: TGTGCCAGCAGTGAAGCGCCACTCACGAGCTGGGCGGGCACTGAAGCTTTCTTT. It translates to CASSEAPLTSWAGTEAFF.

The chain uses TRBV19 and TRBJ2-7, with TRBD2 matching over 15 bases. The germline gives CDR1 LNHDA, CDR2 SQIVND (reference sequence). V lost 5 bases and J lost 6; bases outside the gene matches: 2. The CDR3 has 14 residues. As DNA, the CDR3 is TGTGCCAGTAGTGTGGGACTAGCGGGAGGCGAGCAGTACTTC. This gives the protein CASSVGLAGGEQYF.

The chain combines TRBV30 with TRBJ2-5; D call uncertain. The CDR3 spans 14 residues. Germline V gene lookup returns CDR1 GTSNPN and CDR2 SVGIG (reference sequence). V lost 2 bases, J lost 1 base, and 11 bases lay in between. This chain's CDR3 is CAWSFWALQETQYF. Here the CDR3 DNA reads TGTGCCTGGAGTTTTTGGGCACTCCAAGAGACCCAGTACTTC.

CDR3 in amino acids: CASSSEPKREEAFF. The DNA of the CDR3 is TGTGCCAGCAGCTCCGAACCGAAAAGGGAGGAAGCTTTCTTT. The gene calls are TRBV5-4 and TRBJ1-1; D is unclear. Trimming cost V 3 bases and J 8 bases, with 17 bases left between them. Germline CDR1 reads SGHNT; CDR2 reads YYREEE (reference sequence). The CDR3 loop spans 14 amino acids.

This chain joins TRBV7-8 and TRBJ1-2; D possibly corresponds to TRBD1 (6 bases). This CDR3 is 14 amino acids long. Trimming took 5 bases from V and 3 from J, leaving 13 bases between them. Looked up from germline, CDR1 is SGHVS and CDR2 is FQNEAQ. As DNA, the CDR3 is TGTGCCAGCAGCCCACAGGGCTCTTACTATGGCTACACCTTC. It yields the protein CASSPQGSYYGYTF.

This sequence joins TRBV5-1 and TRBJ2-7, with 7 nucleotides matching TRBD2. Germline values: CDR1 SGHRS, CDR2 YFSETQ. With 4 bases clipped from V and 3 bases from J, the junction kept 10 bases outside the gene matches. CDR3 length equals 15 residues. CDR3 amino acids: CASSTSSGGDYEQYF. The DNA for the CDR3 is TGCGCCAGCAGCACTTCTTCGGGAGGAGACTACGAGCAGTACTTC.

The V and J genes are TRBV5-6 and TRBJ2-7; D may be TRBD2 (7 bases). Germline V lookup: CDR1 SGHDT, CDR2 YYEEEE. There are 14 residues in the CDR3. Trimming removed 2 bases from V and 3 bases from J, with 12 bases in between. The DNA of the CDR3 is TGTGCCAGCAGCTTTAAGGGGGGGATCTACGAGCAGTACTTC. Encoded protein: CASSFKGGIYEQYF.

The chain couples TRBV2 to TRBJ2-5; possible D gene TRBD1, 6 bases. CDR3 length: 12 residues. CDR1 and CDR2 (germline): SNHLY, FYNNEI. Deletions cut 6 bases from V and 5 bases from J, with 10 bases between. The CDR3 DNA reads as TGTGCCAGCAGATTAACAGGGGAGACCCAGTACTTC. Its translation is CASRLTGETQYF.

This rearrangement joins TRBV5-1 to TRBJ1-1, with D possibly being TRBD1 (5 bases). This CDR3 has 15 amino acids. Trimming cost V 4 bases and J 2 bases, with 15 bases left between them. CDR1 is SGHRS, CDR2 YFSETQ, per germline. The CDR3 bases are TGCGCCAGCAGCCCGCGGGGGTCGCCAAACACTGAAGCTTTCTTT. Its translation: CASSPRGSPNTEAFF.

This chain links TRBV7-2 with TRBJ1-5, with no clear D. The CDR3 is 16 residues long. Germline V gene sequence: CDR1 SGHTA, CDR2 FQGNSA. Trimming stripped 5 bases from V and 1 base from J, with 15 bases between. The DNA of the CDR3 is TGTGCCAGCAGCGCCACCTTTAGTCTAAGCAATCAGCCCCAGCATTTT. Encoded protein: CASSATFSLSNQPQHF.

The chain has TRBV19 and TRBJ1-5, with D perhaps matching TRBD1 (6 bases). The CDR3 covers 15 residues. V dropped 3 bases and J dropped 9 bases, with 18 bases sitting between them. Germline CDR1 is LNHDA and CDR2 is SQIVND (reference sequence). As DNA, the CDR3 is TGTGCCAGTAGTATGGGGGGCCGGGGGGTCGGGCCCCAGCATTTT. It specifies CASSMGGRGVGPQHF.

The chain joins TRBV5-4 to TRBJ1-2; 8 nucleotides match TRBD1. The CDR3 spans 15 residues. J lost 7 bases, V lost 0 bases, and 8 bases had no gene match. Germline V gene sequence: CDR1 SGHNT, CDR2 YYREEE (reference sequence). As DNA, the CDR3 is TGTGCCAGCAGCTTGGCCAGACAGGGGATTAGTGGCTACACCTTC. Its protein product is CASSLARQGISGYTF.